This T cell receptor (beta chain) was captured in a study of T cell responses to AZD1222 COVID-19 vaccine. A remark on this clone: The antigen remains unidentified.

The CDR3 runs 17 residues. Germline values: CDR1 SGHRS, CDR2 YFSETQ. Trimming left V 1 base short and J 5 bases short, with 21 bases between. The data were produced by immunoSEQ multiplex PCR, yet TCRdb's version contains in-frame clones alone and is incomplete. This sample has about 110,000 clones, with 88% found just once. Study outcomes and limitations: Donors were mostly white British, more females; clonal diversity possibly underestimated. Two AZD1222 doses significantly raised spike-specific TCR breadth and depth over controls.

V usage is TRBV5-1 and J usage is TRBJ2-5; no reliable D call. The material was peripheral blood, obtained on day 0 of AZD1222 vaccination. This receptor was identified in an adult in good health. DNA for the CDR3: TGCGCCAGCAGCTTGTTCAACAGACCATCTCTGGGGGAGACCCAGTACTTC. It specifies CASSLFNRPSLGETQYF.